This TCR beta chain was captured by sequencing in a study of T cells in Graves' hyperthyroidism and ophthalmopathy. This CDR3 spans 14 amino acids. Germline V CDR1 and CDR2: KGHSH, LQKENI. V dropped 1 base and J dropped 6 bases, with 12 bases sitting between them. This clonotype was counted ten times or more. Amplification of TCR beta CDR3 regions used RNA as the template. A first-round RT-PCR of the TCR CDR3 used the HTBI primer set. Using its own MiXCR run on the multiplex PCR reads, TCRdb lists one record per CDR3 protein. The data show 200,000 to 250,000 distinct CDR3 sequences, almost 25% seen once.

The sequence was obtained from a woman aged 40 to 49 with Graves' ophthalmopathy. The rearrangement joins TRBV18 to TRBJ1-2, with D tentatively TRBD1 (5 bases). The specimen was blood. The DNA of the CDR3 is TGTGCCAGCTCACCACAGGGACTTGTGGATGGCTACACCTTC. Encoded protein: CASSPQGLVDGYTF.